This TCR beta chain was sequenced for a study of identical twins (dated by TCRdb to about 2016). Describing the broader study: TCR alpha and beta repertoires from monozygotic twins, unrelated adults of various ages and cord blood were deep-sequenced to test whether fetal clonotypes persist. Replicate twin experiments were performed at different times using different library preparation protocols to rule out contamination.

What the authors observed across the whole study: Out-of-frame TCR alpha sharing in monozygotic twins was systematically underestimated by recombination models, whereas sharing between unrelated individuals was in agreement with the recombination models. Because the same donors could not be followed over many years, conclusions were based on cross-sectional statistical analysis. Compared with coincidental sharing between unrelated individuals, out-of-frame TCR alpha sequences shared between twins had an excess of sequences with low generation probability. Abundant cord blood beta clonotypes carried fewer insertions; young adult naive repertoires showed a weaker similar trend, while memory repertoires showed none. Excess twin sharing in beta out-of-frame sequences was weaker because fewer shared sequences lowered the signal-to-noise ratio. Zero-insertion analyses could be partly confounded by invariant T cells such as MAIT and iNKT, although diverse VJ usage argued against such confounding for most clonotypes.

Only healthy Caucasian donors were included. Three pairs of female monozygotic twins, all aged roughly 18 to 29 years, were included in the twin cohort. CD4+ and CD8+ T cell populations were isolated with positive isolation kits from Invitrogen. Libraries were constructed by 5' RACE. The sequencer listed for this sample is Illumina HiSeq 2000. Template switching introduced a universal primer binding site; the final cDNA contained a unique molecular identifier, enabling accurate counting of TCR cDNA molecules. First-strand cDNA for TCR alpha and beta chains was synthesized from specific primers in the conserved constant-segment region. Each cDNA library was double barcoded, with a SMART-Mk sample barcode plus Illumina barcodes, to control for contamination. TruSeq adapter sequences, together with Illumina sample barcodes, were added in two successive PCR steps. Sequencing of the TCR alpha and beta cDNA libraries was done on the Illumina HiSeq platform using custom primers. The source study handled its data this way. Unique molecular identifiers were extracted from raw reads with MiGEC, and CDR3 positions were determined with MiXCR. Recombination models were inferred per individual with the repgenHMM and IGoR tools using an EM algorithm. The tcR package in R was used for shared clonotype analysis, with sharing normalized by the product of cloneset sizes. To study raw recombination free of thymic and clonal selection effects, out-of-frame nonproductive sequences were analyzed. TCRdb cleaned the public reads at Q25 with fastp, built clones with MiXCR and kept in-frame beta chains. A single entry per CDR3 protein holds the most common genes and DNA from its merged rows. The V and J calls were not made by the authors but by TCRdb's processing. The sample table contains 430,000 or so distinct CDR3 sequences; only one count was recorded for more than 20% of them. 2.9% of the sample is held by the ten biggest clonotypes.

Notes on this clonotype: There is no known antigen for this receptor. The input lacks base qualities; no much larger clone sits a single base away.

V was cut back by 6 bases and J by 0 bases, leaving a gap of 12 bases between them. The CDR3 contains 14 residues, cysteine and phenylalanine counted. Only the CDR3 region is kept as DNA, spanning 42 bases read in frame from base 1. The germline V gene (reference sequence) provides CDR1 SEHNR and CDR2 FQNEAQ. The same sample was also studied in work on T cells expressing NK-cell markers. The second paper states: In sorted CD3+CD56+NKG2C+, CD3+CD56+NKG2C- and CD3+CD56-NKG2C+ T-cell subsets from several donors, TCR beta-chain repertoires were profiled. Of the eight sequenced donors, seven were found to be HCMV-seropositive and one was found to be HCMV-seronegative. In several experiments an anti-gammadeltaTCR antibody was added to restrict sorting to alphabetaTCR-expressing T cells. In a handful of donors, the dominant CD3+CD56+NKG2C+ clonotypes were among the top 10 CD8+ clonotypes and accounted for roughly 1.0-7.0% of CD8+ T cells. Those dominant clonotypes were again the most abundant among CD3+CD56-NKG2C+ cells in a handful of donors, at roughly 28.3-60.1%. Whether the expanded NKG2C-expressing T cell clones were specific for HCMV antigens remained unclear. All eight donors whose samples were sequenced were randomly selected healthy volunteers, three of them men and five women. HCMV-specific IgG was detected in serum with a commercial ELISA kit to determine HCMV serostatus. MIGEC was used to demultiplex reads and group the reads by UMI, and MiTCR was used to assemble and quantify clonotypes. Only TCR cDNA sequences supported by at least two reads were kept to exclude erroneous sequences. The tcR package was used for downstream repertoire analysis, with clonotypes matched between fractions based on CDR3 nucleotide sequence plus V segment. Antigen specificity was annotated against VDJdb with VDJmatch, allowing one amino acid substitution in CDR3.

The sample comprised CD4+ T cells sorted from blood. The sequence is built from TRBV7-9 and TRBJ2-7; the D gene is possibly TRBD1, with 5 bases matching. The sequence was collected from a woman younger than 35 in good health. The nucleotides are TGTGCCAGCAGAGGAACAGGCAGCTCCTACGAGCAGTACTTC. Its translation is CASRGTGSSYEQYF.